Each of the 3 T cell receptor beta chains below was sequenced from the same sample in a study of metastatic and nonmetastatic thyroid tumors. TCRdb re-clonotyped the PCR reads via MiXCR. The data contain tens of thousands of clones, approximately 22% of them singletons. Thyroid surgery was performed in patients who had received no treatment beforehand. Sequences were obtained from tumor tissue. Receptors originate from a female donor with papillary thyroid cancer or a benign thyroid nodule (not recorded which). Some clones in this sample may be carry-over from other donors' samples.

This clone is medium-sized by share. The chain has TRBV6-1 and TRBJ1-5; TRBD1 matches at 10 bases. V shed 7 bases and J 5 bases; nucleotides not matched to a gene: 5. Germline assignment: CDR1 MNHNS and CDR2 SASEGT. The CDR3 length is 14 residues. The CDR3 coding sequence is TGTGCCAGCATCCCCGGGACAGGGGATCAGCCCCAGCATTTT. It specifies CASIPGTGDQPQHF.

This clone was counted at least ten times. The J gene is TRBJ2-7, the V gene TRBV7-2, with 7 bases that match TRBD2. This CDR3 is built from 14 residues. Germline-derived CDR1 and CDR2 are SGHTA and FQGNSA. Trimming cost V 1 base and J 4 bases; bases outside gene matches: 4. The CDR3 here is CASSLESGTYEQYF. The CDR3 nucleotides are TGTGCCAGCAGCTTAGAAAGCGGGACTTACGAGCAGTACTTC.

This clone counts as medium-sized. The chain is built from TRBV11-2 and TRBJ1-1; D is unclear. The V end lost 5 bases, the J end lost 7 bases, and 17 bases lay between the germline ends. CDR3 length: 14 amino acids. Per the germline V gene, CDR1 is SGHAT and CDR2 is FQNNGV. The CDR3 DNA follows: TGTGCCAGCAGCCGGCCCCGGGCCCTTAGTGAAGCTTTCTTT. It is translated as CASSRPRALSEAFF.